Sequencing of this T cell receptor (beta chain) was carried out in a study of beta chain features in type 1 diabetes (dated by TCRdb to 2016 to 2019). Study-level background: Mean age, gender distribution, total cell number and subset yield were not different between patients and healthy donors. A total of about 100,000,000 sorted cells were examined across all samples, and RNA yield correlated strongly with the number of cells per subset. In the study, recently diagnosed type 1 diabetes patients and matched healthy donors were compared on the TCRB repertoires of their sorted circulating CD4+ T cell subsets. Naive and central memory subsets were obtained from all 30 or so donors, but regulatory and stem cell-like memory subsets were isolated from only 8 patients and roughly 8 healthy donors.

Notes on this clone: Its binding antigen is unknown. No qualities accompany the bases; no much larger clone lies one base away. The identical CDR3 is also encoded by other nucleotide sequences in the sample.

Each donor gave one peripheral blood draw, roughly 120 mL on average, collected into heparinised tubes. Using a panel that included CD45RO, CCR7, CD25, CD127, CD95 and CD27, naive, central memory, regulatory and stem cell-like memory CD4+ T cells were sorted on a BD FACSAria II. A purity above 95% was achieved for all sorted populations. PBMCs were isolated immediately by Lymphoprep density gradient centrifugation and stained directly without culture. Samples were stained and sorted in pairs, with one healthy donor and one patient per experiment, so that batch effects were minimized. Trimming costs V 5 bases and J 4 bases, and their ends lie 8 bases apart. The CDR3 numbers 12 residues from cysteine through phenylalanine. The entry retains the CDR3 DNA only, 36 bases that are in frame from base 1. According to the germline V gene (reference sequence), CDR1 reads SEHNR and CDR2 reads FQNEAQ. All of the isolated RNA was reverse transcribed with the High Capacity cDNA Reverse Transcription Kit, so expressed TCRB transcripts were sequenced. Naive, central memory and regulatory T cell samples underwent deep immunoSEQ sequencing, averaging about 3.5 million total reads per sample. Sorted cells were lysed in RLT buffer and RNA was extracted with DNase-treated RNeasy Micro or Mini kits, depending on cell number. Each cell subset was processed separately to prevent cross-contamination, with patient and healthy donor samples processed together. The immunoSEQ multiplex PCR was used to amplify TCRB sequences from cDNA, yielding 87-bp fragments that span the CDR3 region. The amplicons were sequenced using the Illumina HiSeq platform. The authors' analysis ran thus. PCR bias was corrected computationally using synthetic template baselines, and reads within Hamming distance 2 were collapsed, with unmergeable singletons discarded. By aligning reads against IMGT, V, D and J genes, CDR3 length, and insertions or deletions at six rearrangement sites were assigned. Within each subset, clonotype counts were normalized to sorted cell number, and only after that were true diversity and Gini coefficients computed with the tcR R package. The overlap coefficient, calculated on TCRB nucleotide sequences, was used to quantify repertoire sharing. As a proxy for the pre-selection repertoire, out-of-frame TCRB sequences from naive cells were analyzed. The table comes from immuneACCESS by way of TCRdb, which keeps in-frame sequences with V and J called. Part of the clones is missing from these tables; in studies checked, under half for an unresolved V gene and the rest for unknown reasons. V, J and clone size derive from that table, while D and trimming were established from the DNA sequence. The sample table holds around 650,000 clones, of which about an eighth were seen once. Jointly, the top ten make up over 0.1% of the sample.

Overall results and qualifications from the work: At VDJ recombination sites, patients with type 1 diabetes made fewer insertions and deleted more nucleotides, a pattern implying thymic rearrangement abnormalities. HLA sub-analyses involved small numbers of individuals, so any influence of HLA type on TCRB rearrangement remained unresolved. Sequencing cDNA rather than genomic DNA could over-represent highly expressing activated cells, although activation and CD3 levels did not differ between groups. Shorter templates might be favored by PCR, yet because patient and control samples were amplified and corrected together, any such skew would affect both groups equally. The naive, central memory and regulatory TCRB repertoires appeared to resemble one another more closely among patients than among healthy donors. A moderate but significant shortening of TCRB CDR3 length was observed in type 1 diabetes patients in all four CD4+ subsets.

The chain couples TRBV7-9 to TRBJ1-2; confidence is insufficient to name the D gene. Specimen: naive CD4+ T cells from blood. The cell subset or site label on this specimen signifies: true naive CD4+ T cells. This clonotype originated in a man aged 25-40 years with type 1 diabetes. The bases are TGTGCCAGCAGCCGAGACTCCTATGGCTACACCTTC. This translates into CASSRDSYGYTF.